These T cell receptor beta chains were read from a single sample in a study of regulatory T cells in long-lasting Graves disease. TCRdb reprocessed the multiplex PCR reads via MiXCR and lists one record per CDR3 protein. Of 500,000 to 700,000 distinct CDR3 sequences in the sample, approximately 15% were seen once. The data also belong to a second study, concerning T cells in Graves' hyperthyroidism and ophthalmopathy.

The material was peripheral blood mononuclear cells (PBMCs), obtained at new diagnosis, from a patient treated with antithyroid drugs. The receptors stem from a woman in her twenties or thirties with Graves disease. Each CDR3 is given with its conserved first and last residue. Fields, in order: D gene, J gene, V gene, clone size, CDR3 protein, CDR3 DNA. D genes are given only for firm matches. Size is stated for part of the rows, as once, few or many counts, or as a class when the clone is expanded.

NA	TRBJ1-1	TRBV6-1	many	CASSEAGTRLNTEAFF	TGTGCCAGCAGTGAAGCTGGGACACGGCTGAACACTGAAGCTTTCTTT
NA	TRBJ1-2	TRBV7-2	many	CASRPTAGNYGYTF	TGTGCCAGCAGACCCACGGCAGGGAACTATGGCTACACCTTC
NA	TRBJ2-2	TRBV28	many	CASVPGTLDTGELFF	TGTGCCAGCGTGCCCGGGACACTGGACACCGGGGAGCTGTTTTTT
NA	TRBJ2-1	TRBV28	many	CASSYGFHEQFF	TGTGCCAGCAGTTACGGGTTCCATGAGCAGTTCTTC
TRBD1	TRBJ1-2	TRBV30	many	CAWSTGGGKGYTF	TGTGCCTGGAGCACAGGGGGCGGAAAAGGCTACACCTTC
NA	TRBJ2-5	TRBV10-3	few	CAIGTNQETQYF	TGTGCCATCGGGACCAACCAAGAGACCCAGTACTTC
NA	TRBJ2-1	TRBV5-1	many	CASSDPRDWRDNEQFF	TGCGCCAGCAGCGACCCCCGGGACTGGCGAGACAATGAGCAGTTCTTC
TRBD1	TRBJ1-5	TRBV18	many	CASSSGQGRYQPQHF	TGTGCCAGCTCATCGGGACAGGGTCGGTACCAGCCCCAGCATTTT
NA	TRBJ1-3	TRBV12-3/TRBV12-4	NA	CASSLEGSGNTIYF	TGTGCCAGCAGCTTAGAGGGCTCTGGAAACACCATATATTTT
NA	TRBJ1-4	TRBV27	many	CASSRREGDGEKLFF	TGTGCCAGCAGCCGGAGGGAGGGGGACGGAGAAAAACTGTTTTTT
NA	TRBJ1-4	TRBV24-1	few	CATPGRDEKLFF	TGTGCCACACCGGGACGGGATGAAAAACTGTTTTTT
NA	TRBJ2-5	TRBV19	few	CASKSVRTSETQYF	TGTGCCAGTAAAAGTGTCAGGACCAGCGAGACCCAGTACTTC
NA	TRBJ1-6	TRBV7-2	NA	CASSSGGSNSPLHF	TGTGCCAGCAGCTCTGGAGGCAGTAATTCACCCCTCCACTTT
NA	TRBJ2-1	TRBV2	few	CASSIRGFEQFF	TGTGCCAGCAGTATTCGGGGCTTTGAGCAGTTCTTC
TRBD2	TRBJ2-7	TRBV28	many	CASSHGLAGAWEQYF	TGTGCCAGCAGTCACGGACTAGCGGGGGCTTGGGAGCAGTACTTC
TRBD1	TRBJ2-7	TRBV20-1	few	CSAREGQSPQYF	TGCAGTGCCAGAGAGGGACAGTCCCCACAGTACTTC
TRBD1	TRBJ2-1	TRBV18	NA	CASSPPWGQRGYSNEQFF	TGTGCCAGCTCACCACCATGGGGACAGAGGGGGTACTCTAATGAGCAGTTCTTC
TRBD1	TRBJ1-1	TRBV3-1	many	CASSSGQFYEAFF	TGTGCCAGCAGCTCGGGACAGTTCTATGAAGCTTTCTTT
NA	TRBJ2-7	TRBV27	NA	CASTYFGEQYF	TGTGCCAGCACCTACTTCGGGGAGCAGTACTTC
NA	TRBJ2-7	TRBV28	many	CASSAGSLSYEQYF	TGTGCCAGCAGCGCAGGCTCTCTCTCCTACGAGCAGTACTTC
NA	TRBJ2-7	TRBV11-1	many	CASSQRGGTYEQYF	TGTGCCAGCAGTCAACGAGGGGGGACCTACGAGCAGTACTTC
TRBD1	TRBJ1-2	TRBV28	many	CASLGQDFTISYGYTF	TGTGCCAGCTTAGGACAGGATTTCACCATTTCCTATGGCTACACCTTC
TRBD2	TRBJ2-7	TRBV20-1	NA	CSAASGTPYEQYF	TGCAGTGCCGCTAGCGGGACACCCTACGAGCAGTACTTC
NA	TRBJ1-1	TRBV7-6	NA	CASSETAGGATTEAFF	TGTGCCAGCAGCGAAACAGCGGGCGGGGCAACCACTGAAGCTTTCTTT
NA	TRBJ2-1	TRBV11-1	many	CASSLALEFEQFF	TGTGCCAGCAGCTTAGCGCTAGAGTTCGAGCAGTTCTTC
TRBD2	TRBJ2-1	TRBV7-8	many	CASSFTRAPGLAGGSEQFF	TGTGCCAGCAGCTTCACCAGGGCCCCAGGACTAGCGGGAGGCAGTGAGCAGTTCTTC
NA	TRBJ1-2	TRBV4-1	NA	CASSQDNTVGHYGYTF	TGCGCCAGCAGCCAAGATAATACGGTGGGACACTATGGCTACACCTTC
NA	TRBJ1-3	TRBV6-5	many	CASSFGDTIYF	TGTGCCAGCAGTTTCGGAGACACCATATATTTT
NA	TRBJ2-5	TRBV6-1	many	CASTKRETQYF	TGTGCCAGCACAAAAAGGGAGACCCAGTACTTC
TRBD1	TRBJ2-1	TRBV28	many	CASYTQPGQGRDEQFF	TGTGCCAGCTATACTCAGCCGGGACAGGGACGCGATGAGCAGTTCTTC
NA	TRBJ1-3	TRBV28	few	CASSLASARRPGNTIYF	TGTGCCAGCAGCTTAGCCTCCGCCCGCCGCCCTGGAAACACCATATATTTT
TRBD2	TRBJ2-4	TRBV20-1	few	CSALLAGGLAKNIQYF	TGCAGTGCCCTCCTAGCGGGAGGGCTAGCCAAAAACATTCAGTACTTC
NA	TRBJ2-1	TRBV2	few	CASSFAGRVLGTNEQFF	TGTGCCAGCAGCTTCGCGGGCAGGGTTCTAGGAACGAATGAGCAGTTCTTC
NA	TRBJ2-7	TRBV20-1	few	CSATPSNYEQYF	TGCAGTGCCACCCCGTCAAACTACGAGCAGTACTTC
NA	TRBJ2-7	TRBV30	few	CAWSVSSPQYF	TGTGCCTGGAGTGTAAGCAGCCCGCAGTACTTC
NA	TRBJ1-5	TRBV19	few	CASMPTGRGNQPQHF	TGTGCCAGTATGCCGACAGGTCGGGGCAATCAGCCCCAGCATTTT